This T cell receptor beta chain originates from a study of T cells in Graves' hyperthyroidism and ophthalmopathy. Only one count was recorded for this clonotype. An end of the junction differs from the germline gene, which may be a read error. The TCR beta CDR3 regions underwent amplification using RNA transcripts as the source. HTBI primers were employed in a first-round RT-PCR of the TCR CDR3. TCRdb itself ran the multiplex PCR reads through MiXCR, one entry per CDR3 protein. The table has approximately 640,000 distinct CDR3 sequences, 15% to 20% seen once. CDR1 and CDR2 (germline): PRHDT, FYEKMQ (reference sequence). This CDR3 spans 14 amino acids.

The V and J genes are TRBV13 and TRBJ2-7; D may be TRBD1 or TRBD2 (5 bases each). The source material was blood. The sequence was collected from a woman in her twenties or thirties with Graves' hyperthyroidism. CDR3 region: CASSRPGQSYAQYF. CDR3 DNA sequence: TGTGCCAGCAGCCGCCCGGGGCAGTCCTACGCGCAGTACTTC.